This is a list of T cell receptor beta chains from one sample in a study of cytomegalovirus exposure and HLA in healthy donors. The table came from immunoSEQ multiplex PCR; TCRdb's copy has only in-frame clones and leaves some out. The sample includes about 110,000 clones, just over 75% of them seen just once. Sequences were obtained from PBMCs. The receptors stem from a man aged 40-55 years in good health and CMV-seropositive. Each CDR3 is given with its conserved first and last residue. A D gene is named only where the DNA matches it firmly. Not every row has a clone size; where given, it reads once, few, many or a size class.

len: 19
j_gene: TRBJ2-3
abundance: .
v_gene: TRBV2
d_gene: TRBD2
CDR3nt: TGTGCCAGCAGCGTACCGACTAGCGGGAGGGACGCACGCACAGATACGCAGTATTTT
CDR3aa: CASSVPTSGRDARTDTQYF

len: 14
j_gene: TRBJ1-1
abundance: .
v_gene: TRBV7-2
d_gene: TRBD1
CDR3nt: TGTGCCAGCAGCTCACAGGGGAGGAACACTGAAGCTTTCTTT
CDR3aa: CASSSQGRNTEAFF

len: 15
j_gene: TRBJ1-4
abundance: .
v_gene: TRBV4-1
d_gene: .
CDR3nt: TGCGCCAGCAGCCAAGGGGGAGGGGCTAATGAAAAACTGTTTTTT
CDR3aa: CASSQGGGANEKLFF

len: 15
j_gene: TRBJ2-1
abundance: .
v_gene: TRBV9
d_gene: TRBD1
CDR3nt: TGTGCCAGCAGCCGGGACAGGGTGACTTACAATGAGCAGTTCTTC
CDR3aa: CASSRDRVTYNEQFF

len: 14
j_gene: TRBJ2-7
abundance: .
v_gene: TRBV6-1
d_gene: .
CDR3nt: TGTGCCAGCAGTGACGGGCGGGAAGGCCACGAGCAGTACTTC
CDR3aa: CASSDGREGHEQYF

len: 15
j_gene: TRBJ2-2
abundance: few
v_gene: TRBV5-8
d_gene: TRBD1
CDR3nt: TGTGCCAGCAGCCACTTACAGGGGAGAACCGGGGAGCTGTTTTTT
CDR3aa: CASSHLQGRTGELFF

len: 15
j_gene: TRBJ1-5
abundance: .
v_gene: TRBV5-6
d_gene: TRBD1
CDR3nt: TGTGCCAGCAGCGTAAGGTGGGACAGGGTGCAGCCCCAGCATTTT
CDR3aa: CASSVRWDRVQPQHF

len: 16
j_gene: TRBJ2-3
abundance: .
v_gene: TRBV19
d_gene: TRBD1
CDR3nt: TGTGCCAGTAGTTTGACAGGGGGCGCTGGCACAGATACGCAGTATTTT
CDR3aa: CASSLTGGAGTDTQYF

len: 15
j_gene: TRBJ1-1
abundance: .
v_gene: TRBV7-2
d_gene: .
CDR3nt: TGTGCCAGCAGCTTGGGGGGGGTAGTAAACACTGAAGCTTTCTTT
CDR3aa: CASSLGGVVNTEAFF

len: 17
j_gene: TRBJ1-2
abundance: .
v_gene: TRBV18
d_gene: .
CDR3nt: TGTGCCAGCTCACCACGGACTGATACACCAACTAACTATGGCTACACCTTC
CDR3aa: CASSPRTDTPTNYGYTF

len: 15
j_gene: TRBJ1-5
abundance: .
v_gene: TRBV5-8
d_gene: TRBD1
CDR3nt: TGTGCCAGCAGCTTCCGGGGACAGGGAAATCAGCCCCAGCATTTT
CDR3aa: CASSFRGQGNQPQHF

len: 15
j_gene: TRBJ1-1
abundance: .
v_gene: TRBV11-2
d_gene: TRBD1
CDR3nt: TGTGCCAGCAGCCTCGGGACAGGGCCGGCAAAGGGAGCTTTCTTT
CDR3aa: CASSLGTGPAKGAFF

len: 15
j_gene: TRBJ1-2
abundance: once
v_gene: TRBV18
d_gene: TRBD1
CDR3nt: TGTGCCAGCTCCCTTGCCGGGACAGGGGCCTATGGCTACACCTTC
CDR3aa: CASSLAGTGAYGYTF

len: 14
j_gene: TRBJ1-1
abundance: .
v_gene: TRBV7-2
d_gene: .
CDR3nt: TGTGCCAGCACCGTTGACAGGAGGAACACTGAAGCTTTCTTT
CDR3aa: CASTVDRRNTEAFF

len: 15
j_gene: TRBJ2-7
abundance: .
v_gene: TRBV7-8
d_gene: .
CDR3nt: TGTGCCAGCAGCCCACAGGGACAAGTTCCCTACGAGCAGTACTTC
CDR3aa: CASSPQGQVPYEQYF

len: 14
j_gene: TRBJ1-6
abundance: .
v_gene: TRBV30
d_gene: TRBD1
CDR3nt: TGTGCCGCTAACCCCGGACAGGGAAATTCACCCCTCCACTTT
CDR3aa: CAANPGQGNSPLHF

len: 15
j_gene: TRBJ2-6
abundance: .
v_gene: TRBV7-6
d_gene: .
CDR3nt: TGTGCCAGCAGCGCGACAGGGACTGGGGCCAACGGCCTGACTTTC
CDR3aa: CASSATGTGANGLTF

len: 13
j_gene: TRBJ1-2
abundance: .
v_gene: TRBV5-6
d_gene: .
CDR3nt: TGTGCCAGCACCACTGGCGGGGGAGGTGGCTACACCTTC
CDR3aa: CASTTGGGGGYTF

len: 13
j_gene: TRBJ1-1
abundance: .
v_gene: TRBV6-1
d_gene: .
CDR3nt: TGTGCCAGCAGTACAGAAGTGAACACTGAAGCTTTCTTT
CDR3aa: CASSTEVNTEAFF

len: 15
j_gene: TRBJ1-3
abundance: .
v_gene: TRBV11-2
d_gene: .
CDR3nt: TGTGCCAGCAGCTTAGAGGCGGGTTTTGGAAACACCATATATTTT
CDR3aa: CASSLEAGFGNTIYF

len: 15
j_gene: TRBJ2-3
abundance: .
v_gene: TRBV6-1
d_gene: .
CDR3nt: TGTGCCAGCGGGCAAGACATCTACGGCACAGATACGCAGTATTTT
CDR3aa: CASGQDIYGTDTQYF

len: 17
j_gene: TRBJ2-4
abundance: few
v_gene: TRBV6-1
d_gene: TRBD2
CDR3nt: TGTGCCAGCAGTGAAGAACTAGCGGGAGTATCCAAAAACAGTCAGTACTTC
CDR3aa: CASSEELAGVSKNSQYF

len: 12
j_gene: TRBJ2-7
abundance: .
v_gene: TRBV7-2
d_gene: .
CDR3nt: TGTGCCACTACGGACAGTGTCCACGAGCAGTACTTC
CDR3aa: CATTDSVHEQYF

len: 15
j_gene: TRBJ2-5
abundance: few
v_gene: TRBV9
d_gene: TRBD2
CDR3nt: TGTGCCAGCAGCGCCATTAGCGGGGGTCAAGAGACCCAGTACTTC
CDR3aa: CASSAISGGQETQYF

len: 14
j_gene: TRBJ1-2
abundance: .
v_gene: TRBV29-1
d_gene: TRBD1
CDR3nt: TGCAGCGTTGAAGCACAGACAGGGTCCTATGGCTACACCTTC
CDR3aa: CSVEAQTGSYGYTF

len: 15
j_gene: TRBJ1-1
abundance: few
v_gene: TRBV4-3
d_gene: .
CDR3nt: TGCGCCAGCAGCCAAGCATGGGGGCGGAACACTGAAGCTTTCTTT
CDR3aa: CASSQAWGRNTEAFF

len: 12
j_gene: TRBJ1-3
abundance: .
v_gene: TRBV9
d_gene: .
CDR3nt: TGTGCCAGCCGGCGGGATGGAAACACCATATATTTT
CDR3aa: CASRRDGNTIYF

len: 14
j_gene: TRBJ1-6
abundance: .
v_gene: TRBV30
d_gene: TRBD1
CDR3nt: TGTGCCTGGCAGGGACAGGGGATCTATTCACCCCTCCACTTT
CDR3aa: CAWQGQGIYSPLHF

len: 12
j_gene: TRBJ2-1
abundance: .
v_gene: TRBV7-9
d_gene: .
CDR3nt: TGTGCCAGCAGCTTAGGGGCCAATGAGCAGTTCTTC
CDR3aa: CASSLGANEQFF

len: 14
j_gene: TRBJ2-4
abundance: .
v_gene: TRBV27
d_gene: .
CDR3nt: TGTGCCAGCAGTCCGCGGGGGCGAAAAAACATTCAGTACTTC
CDR3aa: CASSPRGRKNIQYF

len: 13
j_gene: TRBJ2-7
abundance: .
v_gene: TRBV7-2
d_gene: TRBD1
CDR3nt: TGTGCCAGCAGCTTCGACAGGGTCTACGAGCAGTACTTC
CDR3aa: CASSFDRVYEQYF

len: 14
j_gene: TRBJ1-6
abundance: .
v_gene: TRBV19
d_gene: .
CDR3nt: TGTGCCAGTACCGTAGGGAGGAGTATGACACCCCTCCACTTT
CDR3aa: CASTVGRSMTPLHF

len: 15
j_gene: TRBJ1-5
abundance: .
v_gene: TRBV19
d_gene: .
CDR3nt: TGTGCCAGTAGTATCTATTTGTTAGGGGTTCAGCCCCAGCATTTT
CDR3aa: CASSIYLLGVQPQHF

len: 16
j_gene: TRBJ2-1
abundance: .
v_gene: TRBV28
d_gene: .
CDR3nt: TGTGCCAGCAGTCCCGTCGGGCGGGGGCCCTTCAATGAGCAGTTCTTC
CDR3aa: CASSPVGRGPFNEQFF

len: 14
j_gene: TRBJ2-5
abundance: .
v_gene: TRBV7-9
d_gene: TRBD2
CDR3nt: TGTGCCAGCAGCCTTAGCGGGGTGCAAGAGACCCAGTACTTC
CDR3aa: CASSLSGVQETQYF

len: 17
j_gene: TRBJ2-4
abundance: .
v_gene: TRBV6-1
d_gene: TRBD2
CDR3nt: TGTGCCAGCAGTGAACTAGCGGGAGGGCCGGCCAAAAACATTCAGTACTTC
CDR3aa: CASSELAGGPAKNIQYF

len: 16
j_gene: TRBJ2-5
abundance: .
v_gene: TRBV2
d_gene: TRBD2
CDR3nt: TGTGCCAGCAGTGAAGCCACTGGGACTAGCGGGGGCCCGAAGTACTTC
CDR3aa: CASSEATGTSGGPKYF

len: 15
j_gene: TRBJ2-2
abundance: .
v_gene: TRBV9
d_gene: .
CDR3nt: TGTGCCAGCAGCGTAGCGGGGGTATACACCGGGGAGCTGTTTTTT
CDR3aa: CASSVAGVYTGELFF

len: 12
j_gene: TRBJ1-1
abundance: few
v_gene: TRBV30
d_gene: .
CDR3nt: TGTGCCTGGAGTGTGGGGGGCACTGAAGCTTTCTTT
CDR3aa: CAWSVGGTEAFF

len: 14
j_gene: TRBJ1-1
abundance: .
v_gene: TRBV9
d_gene: .
CDR3nt: TGTGCCAGCAGCGTAGTCCCCGGGAACGGTGAAGCTTTTTTT
CDR3aa: CASSVVPGNGEAFF

len: 17
j_gene: TRBJ2-1
abundance: .
v_gene: TRBV16
d_gene: TRBD2
CDR3nt: TGTGCCAGCAGACGCAACCTCTTTAGCGGGGGGGCAAATGAGCAGTTCTTC
CDR3aa: CASRRNLFSGGANEQFF

len: 14
j_gene: TRBJ2-7
abundance: .
v_gene: TRBV30
d_gene: TRBD2
CDR3nt: TGTGCCTTTGGGACTAGCGGGAGCACCTACGAGCAGTACTTC
CDR3aa: CAFGTSGSTYEQYF

len: 14
j_gene: TRBJ2-7
abundance: .
v_gene: TRBV5-6
d_gene: .
CDR3nt: TGTGCCAGCAGCCCGGGACAAGTCCAACAGGCGCAGTACTTC
CDR3aa: CASSPGQVQQAQYF

len: 16
j_gene: TRBJ2-5
abundance: .
v_gene: TRBV11-3
d_gene: TRBD1
CDR3nt: TGTGCCAGCAGCTCAACTCAGGGGGCGGACCAAGAGACCCAGTACTTC
CDR3aa: CASSSTQGADQETQYF

len: 15
j_gene: TRBJ2-5
abundance: .
v_gene: TRBV4-3
d_gene: TRBD2
CDR3nt: TGCGCCAGCAGCCAAGAGACTAGCGGGGAAGAGACCCAGTACTTC
CDR3aa: CASSQETSGEETQYF

len: 15
j_gene: TRBJ2-5
abundance: .
v_gene: TRBV7-2
d_gene: TRBD2
CDR3nt: TGTGCCAGCAGCTCCCACGGGACTACCGGAGAGACCCAGTACTTC
CDR3aa: CASSSHGTTGETQYF

len: 11
j_gene: TRBJ2-3
abundance: .
v_gene: TRBV30
d_gene: .
CDR3nt: TGTGCCAGACAGAGCACAGATACGCAGTATTTT
CDR3aa: CARQSTDTQYF

len: 13
j_gene: TRBJ1-5
abundance: .
v_gene: TRBV7-2
d_gene: .
CDR3nt: TGTGCCAGCAGTCTCTTATCTAATCAGCCCCAGCATTTT
CDR3aa: CASSLLSNQPQHF

len: 12
j_gene: TRBJ2-7
abundance: once
v_gene: TRBV6-5
d_gene: .
CDR3nt: TGTGCCAGCAGAAGGAGCTCCTACGAGCAGTACTTC
CDR3aa: CASRRSSYEQYF

len: 17
j_gene: TRBJ1-1
abundance: few
v_gene: TRBV7-9
d_gene: .
CDR3nt: TGTGCCAGCAGCACTAACACCGCGGGGTTAAGGAACACTGAAGCTTTCTTT
CDR3aa: CASSTNTAGLRNTEAFF

len: 14
j_gene: TRBJ1-3
abundance: .
v_gene: TRBV29-1
d_gene: TRBD1
CDR3nt: TGCAGCGTAGATACAGGGGGCTCTGGAAACACCATATATTTT
CDR3aa: CSVDTGGSGNTIYF

len: 16
j_gene: TRBJ2-1
abundance: few
v_gene: TRBV2
d_gene: TRBD2
CDR3nt: TGTGCCAGCAGCGACGTAGCGGGGGGGTCCTACAATGAGCAGTTCTTC
CDR3aa: CASSDVAGGSYNEQFF

len: 13
j_gene: TRBJ2-7
abundance: .
v_gene: TRBV7-9
d_gene: TRBD1
CDR3nt: TGTGCCAGCAGCTCCGGACAGGGACACGAGCAGTACTTC
CDR3aa: CASSSGQGHEQYF